This T cell receptor (beta chain) was observed in a study of cytomegalovirus exposure and HLA in healthy donors. Study-wide findings and caveats: Immune exposure information available was restricted to CMV serostatus.

Regarding this clone: Its antigen is not known.

V was cut by 7 bases and J by 5 bases, with 20 bases left in between. Germline V gives CDR1 MNHEY, CDR2 SMNVEV (reference sequence). The CDR3 is 16 residues long. Both 60 Vbeta primers and 13 Jbeta primers went into the PCR. TCRdb's copy holds only in-frame clones and misses some; the assay was immunoSEQ multiplex PCR. Of over 150,000 clones detected, around four fifths appear once; the ten largest clones hold 3.7%. Healthy bone marrow donors made up the donors. This sequence joins TRBV27 and TRBJ1-4; tentative D call: TRBD1 (5 bases). The clonotype comes from a woman aged 55-70 years in good health and CMV-seropositive. The sample taken for sequencing was PBMCs. CDR3 protein: CASTQFPRGPNEKLFF. In nucleotides, the CDR3 is TGTGCCAGCACCCAGTTCCCGCGGGGCCCAAATGAAAAACTGTTTTTT.